A selection of T cell receptor beta chains follows, all from one sample in a study of blood T cell repertoires in COVID-19. Profiling relied on immunoSEQ multiplex PCR, and the TCRdb table lists in-frame clones only, not all of them. Here the sample spans some 190,000 clones, 82% being singletons. Sequenced: peripheral blood. All receptors derive from a woman aged 60 to 75 with COVID-19, enrolled during active disease. The CDR3 runs from the conserved cysteine through the conserved F or W. The D gene is left open where the match is weak. Clone size is given for some rows only: seen once, a few or many times, or a class if the clone is expanded.

>TRBV11-2|.|TRBJ2-7|TRBD2
CASSYGTSGTSSYEQYF
TGTGCCAGCAGTTACGGGACTAGCGGGACCAGCTCCTACGAGCAGTACTTC
>TRBV5-5|few|TRBJ2-1|.
CASSLEQGLYNEQFF
TGTGCCAGCAGCTTGGAACAGGGATTGTACAATGAGCAGTTCTTC
>TRBV5-1|.|TRBJ2-1|TRBD2
CASSNRAGGLNEQFF
TGCGCCAGCAGCAACCGAGCGGGGGGGCTAAATGAGCAGTTCTTC
>TRBV7-3|.|TRBJ2-3|TRBD2
CASSLNVAGGPDTQYF
TGTGCCAGCAGCTTAAACGTAGCGGGAGGCCCAGATACGCAGTATTTT
>TRBV28|.|TRBJ2-3|TRBD2
CASSTLAGGTDTQYF
TGTGCCAGCAGTACTCTAGCGGGGGGCACAGATACGCAGTATTTT
>TRBV5-1|.|TRBJ1-6|TRBD1
CASSQGQANNSPLHF
TGCGCCAGCAGCCAAGGACAGGCGAATAATTCACCCCTCCACTTT
>TRBV7-2|few|TRBJ1-6|TRBD1
CASRSTGSNSPLHF
TGTGCCAGCAGATCGACAGGGAGTAATTCACCCCTCCACTTT
>TRBV11-2|once|TRBJ1-1|TRBD1
CASTTGDRVNTEAFF
TGTGCCAGCACCACCGGGGACAGGGTGAACACTGAAGCTTTCTTT
>TRBV5-5|.|TRBJ2-3|.
CASSITMELHNTDTQYF
TGTGCCAGCAGCATAACAATGGAACTACATAACACAGATACGCAGTATTTT
>TRBV7-9|few|TRBJ1-5|.
CASSDSNSNQPQHF
TGTGCCAGCAGTGACAGCAATAGCAATCAGCCCCAGCATTTT
>TRBV29-1|.|TRBJ2-1|.
CSALVPQVYNEQFF
TGCAGCGCCCTCGTCCCTCAGGTCTACAATGAGCAGTTCTTC
>TRBV30|.|TRBJ2-1|TRBD2
CASLTPGLAGKYEQFF
TGTGCCTCACTTACCCCGGGACTAGCGGGAAAGTATGAGCAGTTCTTC
>TRBV5-4|few|TRBJ2-3|TRBD2
CASSLAGRGGTDTQYF
TGTGCCAGCAGCTTGGCGGGTAGGGGAGGGACAGATACGCAGTATTTT
>TRBV5-1|once|TRBJ2-5|.
CASSLGVGQQETQYF
TGCGCCAGCAGCTTGGGAGTCGGACAGCAAGAGACCCAGTACTTC
>TRBV5-8|.|TRBJ2-2|TRBD1
CASSFQGARTGELFF
TGTGCCAGCAGCTTTCAGGGGGCGCGAACCGGGGAGCTGTTTTTT
>TRBV7-9|.|TRBJ2-4|.
CASSLLQGDIQYF
TGTGCCAGCAGCTTACTCCAAGGGGACATTCAGTACTTC
>TRBV6-1|.|TRBJ1-6|.
CASRMDYDGSPLHF
TGTGCCAGCAGGATGGACTACGACGGGTCACCCCTCCACTTT
>TRBV4-3|.|TRBJ2-5|TRBD1
CASSPGQGSETQYF
TGCGCCAGCAGCCCTGGACAGGGGTCAGAGACCCAGTACTTC
>TRBV6-4|.|TRBJ2-3|TRBD1
CASRPPDRGLHTQYF
TGTGCCAGCAGGCCCCCGGACAGGGGTCTACATACGCAGTATTTT
>TRBV7-6|.|TRBJ1-1|.
CASAPQTAPDTEAFF
TGTGCCAGCGCACCACAGACAGCTCCGGACACTGAAGCTTTCTTT
>TRBV28|once|TRBJ1-2|TRBD1
CASSFYQGGGYGYTF
TGTGCCAGCAGTTTTTATCAGGGGGGCGGCTATGGCTACACCTTC
>TRBV11-3|.|TRBJ2-1|.
CASSLGRDNEQFF
TGTGCCAGCAGCTTAGGCAGGGACAATGAGCAGTTCTTC
>TRBV24-1|.|TRBJ2-1|.
CATSGGNEQFF
TGTGCCACCAGTGGAGGGAATGAGCAGTTCTTC
>TRBV27|.|TRBJ1-4|TRBD1
CASNEFSLTRDRVCEKLFF
TGTGCCAGCAATGAATTTTCCTTAACCCGGGACAGGGTTTGTGAAAAACTGTTTTTT
>TRBV19|.|TRBJ2-1|TRBD2
CATSGGRSYNEQFF
TGTGCCACTAGCGGGGGTAGGTCCTACAATGAGCAGTTCTTC
>TRBV19|few|TRBJ2-2|.
CASSMTNWNTGELFF
TGTGCCAGTAGTATGACTAACTGGAACACCGGGGAGCTGTTTTTT
>TRBV7-2|.|TRBJ2-1|.
CASSVPGIYNEQFF
TGTGCCAGCAGCGTTCCCGGGATATACAATGAGCAGTTCTTC
>TRBV5-6|few|TRBJ2-4|.
CASSLSGFIAKNIQYF
TGTGCCAGCAGCCTGTCGGGATTTATAGCCAAAAACATTCAGTACTTC
>TRBV9|.|TRBJ2-7|TRBD1
CASSVSGQGTNEQYF
TGTGCCAGCAGCGTATCGGGACAGGGGACCAACGAGCAGTACTTC
>TRBV15|.|TRBJ1-5|.
CATSRDLGLVGRDMGPQHF
TGTGCCACCAGCAGAGATTTGGGGTTGGTGGGGCGGGATATGGGGCCCCAGCATTTT
>TRBV2|.|TRBJ2-3|.
CASSGEGGATDTQYF
TGTGCCAGCAGTGGAGAGGGGGGGGCGACAGATACGCAGTATTTT
>TRBV9|.|TRBJ2-3|TRBD1
CASSAPGQGDTDTQYF
TGTGCCAGCAGCGCCCCGGGACAGGGGGACACAGATACGCAGTATTTT
>TRBV30|.|TRBJ1-1|TRBD1
CAWRRRGTYTEAFF
TGTGCCTGGAGACGCAGGGGGACGTACACTGAAGCTTTCTTT
>TRBV7-9|.|TRBJ1-4|TRBD1
CASSQPQGTNFNEKLFF
TGTGCCAGCAGCCAGCCACAGGGGACAAACTTTAATGAAAAACTGTTTTTT
>TRBV5-4|once|TRBJ1-1|.
CASSFPGQLNTEAFF
TGTGCCAGCAGCTTCCCGGGACAACTGAACACTGAAGCTTTCTTT
>TRBV27|.|TRBJ1-1|.
CASRLRGNTEAFF
TGTGCCAGCAGGCTTAGGGGGAACACTGAAGCTTTCTTT
>TRBV19|once|TRBJ2-3|.
CASSTSGGTDTQYF
TGTGCCAGTAGTACCTCAGGGGGCACAGATACGCAGTATTTT
>TRBV7-2|.|TRBJ2-2|TRBD1
CASSNTAGTGETGELFF
TGTGCCAGCAGCAATACAGCCGGGACAGGGGAGACCGGGGAGCTGTTTTTT
>TRBV19|.|TRBJ1-2|.
CASSISRGANYGYTF
TGTGCCAGTAGTATAAGCAGAGGAGCTAACTATGGCTACACCTTC
>TRBV7-2|.|TRBJ2-7|TRBD2
CASSSKVLAGPAYEQYF
TGTGCCAGCAGCTCTAAGGTTCTAGCGGGACCCGCCTACGAGCAGTACTTC
>TRBV15|once|TRBJ2-3|.
CATSRDPKRGTDTQYF
TGTGCCACCAGCAGAGACCCGAAACGGGGGACAGATACGCAGTATTTT
>TRBV20-1|.|TRBJ2-3|.
CSASTPSAIRADTQYF
TGCAGTGCTAGTACCCCTAGCGCTATCCGGGCAGATACGCAGTATTTT
>TRBV18|.|TRBJ1-5|TRBD1
CASSRDSSNQPQHF
TGTGCCAGCTCAAGGGACAGTAGCAATCAGCCCCAGCATTTT
>TRBV27|once|TRBJ2-7|.
CASSFTSVGLRYEQYF
TGTGCCAGCAGTTTCACATCCGTGGGACTGAGATACGAGCAGTACTTC
>TRBV21-1|once|TRBJ1-6|.
CASSKVGESSYNSPLHF
TGTGCCAGCAGCAAAGTGGGAGAAAGCTCCTATAATTCACCCCTCCACTTT
>TRBV28|few|TRBJ1-2|.
CASSQRYGYTF
TGTGCCAGCAGCCAACGGTATGGCTACACCTTC
>TRBV7-9|.|TRBJ2-1|.
CASSPPVAQYNEQFF
TGTGCCAGCAGCCCCCCAGTCGCTCAATACAATGAGCAGTTCTTC
>TRBV19|.|TRBJ1-2|.
CASKLYGYTF
TGTGCCAGCAAACTATATGGCTACACCTTC
>TRBV6-8|once|TRBJ2-1|.
CASWANSSLACDEQFF
TGTGCCAGTTGGGCTAATTCTTCCTTGGCATGCGATGAGCAGTTCTTC
>TRBV5-1|.|TRBJ1-1|.
CASSDYRVGVNTEAFF
TGCGCCAGCAGCGACTACAGGGTAGGGGTGAACACTGAAGCTTTCTTT
>TRBV21-1|.|TRBJ2-5|.
CASSGTSGVGETQYF
TGTGCCAGCAGCGGGACTAGCGGGGTCGGGGAGACCCAGTACTTC
>TRBV6-2/TRBV6-3|.|TRBJ1-1|.
CASSLGPGTEAFF
TGTGCCAGCAGTTTAGGCCCGGGGACTGAAGCTTTCTTT
>TRBV19|.|TRBJ2-5|.
CASSIRGARETQYF
TGTGCCAGTAGTATACGGGGGGCAAGGGAGACCCAGTACTTC
>TRBV3-1/TRBV3-2|once|TRBJ1-5|.
CASSLRGRGNQPQHF
TGTGCCAGCAGCCTTCGTGGGAGGGGCAATCAGCCCCAGCATTTT
>TRBV19|once|TRBJ2-1|.
CASRLGGSSYNEQFF
TGTGCCAGTAGATTGGGTGGGAGCTCCTACAATGAGCAGTTCTTC
>TRBV5-6|.|TRBJ2-2|TRBD2
CASSNSGPNTGELFF
TGTGCCAGCAGCAATAGCGGGCCGAACACCGGGGAGCTGTTTTTT
>TRBV2|.|TRBJ1-5|.
CASSEHYNQPQHF
TGTGCCAGCAGTGAACACTACAATCAGCCCCAGCATTTT
>TRBV7-3|.|TRBJ2-1|.
CASSHGGDEQFF
TGTGCCAGCAGCCACGGGGGTGATGAGCAGTTCTTC
>TRBV4-3|.|TRBJ1-5|.
CASSQDYNQPQHF
TGCGCCAGCAGCCAAGACTACAATCAGCCCCAGCATTTT
>TRBV15|.|TRBJ1-1|.
CATSAGLNTEAFF
TGTGCCACCAGTGCAGGGCTTAACACTGAAGCTTTCTTT